This TCR beta chain originates from a study of Ad26.COV2.S vaccination and SARS-CoV-2 variants. Study information: The trial was COV1001 and the donor's arm was Ad26.COV2.S.

The count of this clone is one. Its antigen is not known. This sample's treatment: approximately 18 received Ad26.COV2.S at low or high dose, single or two shots; about 5 received placebo; per-sample allocation not given. Each sample was drawn 63 days after the first injection (of vaccine or placebo). Only in-frame clones appear in the TCRdb table, and some are missing; sequencing was by immunoSEQ multiplex PCR. This sample yields 380,000 or so clones, of which roughly 90% are seen a single time; about 10% belongs to the top ten. V dropped 4 bases and J dropped 1 base, with 10 bases sitting between them. The CDR3 is 14 amino acids. The germline V gene has CDR1 SGHRS and CDR2 YFSETQ. Study results and limitations: Spike-specific responses of CD8+ and CD4+ T cells were reported to display substantial breadth after vaccination.

This TCR was sampled from a person aged 18-65 years who received the Ad26.COV2.S COVID-19 vaccine or a placebo. Sequencing was performed on peripheral blood, taken in a trial of Ad26.COV2.S vaccine versus placebo. The gene calls are TRBV5-1 and TRBJ2-3; D is undetermined. The CDR3 reads CASSLRPGTDTQYF. In DNA form, the CDR3 reads TGCGCCAGCAGCCTGAGACCGGGCACAGATACGCAGTATTTT.